The next 9 T cell receptor beta chains were all read from a single sample in a study of control samples from healthy donors and cancer patients. Clones were read by immunoSEQ multiplex PCR, and TCRdb kept only the in-frame ones, dropping some. Of 200,000 to 250,000 clones in the sample, just under 95% are singletons; the top ten hold roughly 1.6%. Material: blood. All receptors come from a man aged 50 or older in good health.

This sequence joins TRBV7-9 and TRBJ2-4; possible D gene TRBD1, 5 bases. CDR1 SEHNR and CDR2 FQNEAQ come from the germline V gene (reference sequence). Trimming left V 5 bases short and J 7 bases short, with 15 bases between. The CDR3 spans 14 residues. The CDR3 region has the DNA TGTGCCAGCAGCCTTCAGGGATCGGCGAACATTCAGTACTTC. Amino acids: CASSLQGSANIQYF.

The chain uses TRBV13 and TRBJ1-4; perhaps TRBD1 as D (5 bases). The CDR3 contains 15 residues. The V gene's germline CDR1 is PRHDT and CDR2 FYEKMQ (reference sequence). V was trimmed by 4 bases and J by 6 bases, leaving 15 bases between them. The CDR3: CASSSQRGLYEKLFF. CDR3 nucleotides: TGTGCCAGCAGCTCACAGAGGGGACTGTATGAAAAACTGTTTTTT.

The chain carries TRBV20-1 and TRBJ2-4; no clear D. CDR1 DFQATT and CDR2 SNEGSKA come from the germline V gene (reference sequence). The length of the CDR3 is 11 residues. Trimming removed 6 bases at V and 6 bases at J, with 9 bases between. The CDR3 protein is CSAWLLNIQYF. As DNA, the CDR3 is TGCAGTGCATGGCTTTTAAACATTCAGTACTTC.

This clone was counted only a few times. The chain joins TRBV7-9 to TRBJ1-1, with D unresolved. The CDR3 spans 15 residues. Trimming pared 5 bases from V and 7 bases from J, leaving 20 bases between. Looked up from germline, CDR1 is SEHNR and CDR2 is FQNEAQ (reference sequence). The CDR3 sequence is CASSPIVVGKDEAFF. The CDR3 DNA reads TGTGCCAGCAGCCCAATCGTCGTCGGGAAAGATGAAGCTTTCTTT.

The chain is built from TRBV28 and TRBJ1-2; D is perhaps TRBD1 (5 bases). CDR3 length: 15 residues. The V end was cut by 4 bases, the J end by 4 bases, with 16 bases between. CDR1 is MDHEN, CDR2 SYDVKM, per germline. Here the CDR3 DNA reads TGTGCCAGCAGTTCCAGGACATCCAGTGGCTATGGCTACACCTTC. Translation: CASSSRTSSGYGYTF.

Here the CDR3 DNA reads TGTGCCAGCAGCGTCCAAGAGACCCAGTACTTC. It codes for CASSVQETQYF. The rearrangement uses TRBV5-4 and TRBJ2-5; D gene uncertain. V gave up 4 bases and J gave up 1 base, with 2 bases separating them. This CDR3 region has 11 residues. The germline V gene encodes CDR1 SGHNT and CDR2 YYREEE (reference sequence). The variable domain in full, with the rest retrieved from reference TRBV5-4 and TRBJ2-5, is ETGVTQSPTHLIKTRGQQVTLRCSSQSGHNTVSWYQQALGQGPQFIFQYYREEENGRGNFPPRFSGLQFPNYSSELNVNALELDDSALYLCASSVQETQYFGPGTRLLVL.

This rearrangement joins TRBV5-8 to TRBJ1-1; D gene unclear. CDR3 size: 13 residues. V lost 2 bases and J 4 bases, leaving 9 bases between the germline ends. In germline, CDR1 is SGHTS, CDR2 YDEGEE. CDR3 in amino acids: CASSFAGRTEAFF. The CDR3 region has the DNA TGTGCCAGCAGCTTCGCCGGACGCACTGAAGCTTTCTTT.

The CDR3 DNA is TGTGCCATCCTTGGGGAGGAAGGGACTGAAGCTTTCTTT. Its translation: CAILGEEGTEAFF. This chain joins TRBV10-3 and TRBJ1-1; D remains ambiguous. In germline, CDR1 is ENHRY, CDR2 SYGVKD. The length of the CDR3 is 13 residues. The germline V and J ends were trimmed by 8 bases and 5 bases, with 15 bases remaining between them.

V gene TRBV2 combines with J gene TRBJ2-1; 7 bases are a match to TRBD2. The V segment lost 6 bases and the J segment 7 bases; nucleotides outside the gene matches: 12. The V gene's germline CDR1 is SNHLY and CDR2 FYNNEI. The CDR3 covers 15 residues. CDR3 in DNA: TGTGCCAGCAGGACTCAGCGGGGAGTTGTGAATGAGCAGTTCTTC. Amino acids: CASRTQRGVVNEQFF.